This T cell receptor (beta chain) comes out of a study of blood T cell repertoires in COVID-19 (dated by TCRdb to between 2020 and 2021). About the investigation overall: The collaborator samples originated in the United States, Italy and Spain and spanned the acute and convalescent phases of COVID-19. Where available, HLA class I and class II types were obtained from metadata supplied by the sample provider rather than from assay-based typing. The prospective study material was composed of cDNA or gDNA derived from T cells, B-cell-depleted T cells, or PBMCs. Nearly every sample came with metadata listing a de-identified subject ID, COVID-19 status, age in years and sex. The samples were drawn from two sources: the first 160 participants of the ongoing ImmuneRACE study, and 1,000 to 1,500 subjects contributed by 6 global collaborators. Subjects who had been exposed to COVID-19, were actively infected with it, or had recovered from it provided the deeply sampled blood TCRbeta repertoires that made up the dataset. The repertoires were made available in a free public database intended to serve as a resource for research on the immune response to SARS-CoV-2.

In Seattle, one collaborating source enrolled patients while the infection was active and tracked those patients longitudinally over the course of disease. The collaborating institutions used their own protocols to collect whole blood in K2EDTA tubes. Collaborator samples were shipped for TCRbeta analysis as frozen whole blood, isolated PBMCs, or DNA extracted from either sample type. A remark on this clone: Its antigen is currently not known. It has no much larger one-base neighbor in the sample; base qualities were not kept.

Cut back by 0 bases and 1 base, the V and J ends lie 9 bases apart. Based on the germline V gene (reference sequence), the CDR1 and CDR2 sequences are SGHNT and YYREEE. Counted from cysteine to phenylalanine, this CDR3 has 15 amino acids. The retained sequence is limited to the CDR3, 45 bases, with the frame set at the first base. TCRbeta CDR3 regions were amplified from genomic DNA by means of the immunoSEQ Assay, a bias-controlled multiplex PCR. In the paper's pipeline: The number of nucleated cells in each sample was estimated by amplification of reference gene primers within the assay. To quantify the absolute abundance of each unique TCRbeta CDR3 rearrangement, sequence reads were collapsed and filtered. Productive Simpson clonality was computed per sample as the square root of Simpson's diversity index over productive rearrangements. In TCRdb, the immuneACCESS table is reduced to in-frame sequences with V and J assigned. These tables do not hold every clone; where another copy was compared, an unresolved V gene accounts for under half, and the others remain unexplained. The V and J calls and clone size were taken over from that table, and D and trimming were inferred from the DNA. The sample contains 350,000 to 400,000 clones, 80% to 90% of them found a single time. Of the sample, about 3% is held by the ten largest clones.

Beyond this particular receptor, the publication reports: Clinical and demographic metadata were provided uncurated, with the amount varying by source and participant.

The sequence is built from TRBV5-4 and TRBJ2-3; the D gene is possibly TRBD2, with 5 bases matching. This TCR was recovered from a woman aged 25 to 39 with COVID-19, enrolled during active disease. The sequencing input was peripheral blood. The DNA sequence is as follows: TGTGCCAGCAGCTTGGAGGAGGTCGGCACAGATACGCAGTATTTT. Translated, this gives CASSLEEVGTDTQYF.